Presented here are 16 T cell receptor beta chains from one specimen sequenced in a study of blood T cell repertoires in COVID-19. TCRdb's table, derived via immunoSEQ multiplex PCR, lists solely in-frame clones and lacks some. The table includes about 74,000 clones, 90% detected once. The sequenced sample was peripheral blood. Receptors originate from a woman between 45 and 65 years old in a cohort sampled during active COVID-19.

Details on this clone: Additional DNA sequences in this sample encode the identical CDR3. This sequence joins TRBV7-3 and TRBJ2-3; 12 nucleotides line up with TRBD2. Germline CDR1 reads SGHTA; CDR2 reads FQGTGA. The junction had 2 bases not matched to a gene; V was cut back by 5 bases and J by 5 bases. The CDR3 spans 14 residues. In DNA form, the CDR3 reads TGTGCCAGCAGCCTGACTAGCGGGGGAGATACGCAGTATTTT. It is translated as CASSLTSGGDTQYF.

DNA for the CDR3: TGTGCCAGCAGCCATGCCTTCAGCGGGGATAACAATGAGCAGTTCTTC. Protein sequence: CASSHAFSGDNNEQFF. The chain employs TRBV3-1 (or the pseudogene TRBV3-2) and TRBJ2-1, with TRBD2 identical over 7 bases. Germline lookup yields CDR1 LGHDT and CDR2 YNNKEL (reference sequence). The CDR3 loop spans 16 amino acids. The J segment lost 5 bases and the V segment lost 3 bases, leaving 10 bases of the junction unmatched.

V gene TRBV7-9 combines with J gene TRBJ1-2, with TRBD1 matching 10 bases. Germline CDR1 reads SEHNR; CDR2 reads FQNEAQ (reference sequence). Trimming removed 4 bases from V and 6 bases from J; junction bases left unmatched: 5. The CDR3 length is 14 residues. CDR3 protein: CASSYLGTGDGYTF. As DNA, the CDR3 is TGTGCCAGCAGCTATCTTGGGACAGGGGATGGCTACACCTTC.

V is TRBV2 and J is TRBJ2-7; D is perhaps TRBD1 (5 bases). Trimming removed 4 bases from V and 1 base from J, with 14 bases in between. The germline V gene has CDR1 SNHLY and CDR2 FYNNEI. The CDR3 runs 15 residues. The CDR3 sequence is CASSASLTASYEQYF. DNA of the CDR3: TGTGCCAGCAGTGCTTCCTTGACAGCTTCCTACGAGCAGTACTTC.

This clone is a singleton in its sample. The rearrangement links TRBV3-1 (or the pseudogene TRBV3-2) to TRBJ2-1, with D possibly being TRBD2 (5 bases). CDR1 is LGHDT and CDR2 is YNNKEL in the germline V gene (reference sequence). The CDR3 has 14 residues. V lost 3 bases and J 7 bases, leaving 13 bases between the germline ends. Written as DNA, the CDR3 is TGTGCCAGCAGCCAGTTCAGCGGAACGAATGAGCAGTTCTTC. This encodes CASSQFSGTNEQFF.

The CDR3 spells CASEGQAGTEAFF. The CDR3 coding sequence is TGTGCTAGCGAAGGACAGGCCGGCACTGAAGCTTTCTTT. This chain uses TRBV30 with TRBJ1-1; 7 nucleotides agree with TRBD1. The germline V gene has CDR1 GTSNPN and CDR2 SVGIG (reference sequence). The CDR3 runs to 13 residues.

This clone was counted a few times. The chain is built from TRBV28 and TRBJ1-1; unclear D gene. CDR3 length: 14 residues. Trimming shortened V by 5 bases and J by 0 bases, and 10 bases separated the two germline ends. Germline lookup yields CDR1 MDHEN and CDR2 SYDVKM. CDR3 DNA sequence: TGTGCCAGCAGTCCCCCGAGCTTGAACACTGAAGCTTTCTTT. Protein sequence: CASSPPSLNTEAFF. Using reference TRBV28 and TRBJ1-1 for the parts outside the CDR3, the full variable domain is DVKVTQSSRYLVKRTGEKVFLECVQDMDHENMFWYRQDPGLGLRLIYFSYDVKMKEKGDIPEGYSVSREKKERFSLILESASTNQTSMYLCASSPPSLNTEAFFGQGTRLTVV.

With respect to this clone: The junction differs from germline at one of its ends, possibly a read error. V and J are TRBV7-7 and TRBJ2-2, with TRBD1 matching over 9 bases. In germline, CDR1 is SSHAT, CDR2 FNYEAQ (reference sequence). The CDR3 runs 15 residues. CDR3 loop: CASSSGQGVPGELFF. CDR3 nucleotides: TGTGCTAGCAGCTCGGGACAGGGAGTCCCCGGGGAGCTGTTTTTT.

The rearrangement uses TRBV2 and TRBJ2-3; TRBD2 matches 14 bases. Germline V gene data show CDR1 as SNHLY and CDR2 as FYNNEI. V lost 6 bases to trimming and J lost 6 bases; unmatched junction nucleotides: 5. The CDR3 is made up of 15 amino acids. The CDR3 nucleotides read TGTGCCAGCAGAGGCCGGACTAGCGGGAGGGATACGCAGTATTTT. Its translation: CASRGRTSGRDTQYF.

The chain has TRBV7-2 and TRBJ2-7, with 10 bases aligning to TRBD2. After removal of 7 bases from V and 7 bases from J, the junction contained 13 bases not matched to a gene. This CDR3 has 15 amino acids. Germline values: CDR1 SGHTA, CDR2 FQGNSA. The DNA of the CDR3 is TGTGCCAGCACTCATGACAGCGGGAGGGCCGGGGAGCAGTACTTC. Its translation is CASTHDSGRAGEQYF.

This sequence joins TRBV19 and TRBJ2-5, with TRBD1 identical over 7 bases. This CDR3 is built from 14 residues. V shed 1 base and J 5 bases; nucleotides not matched to a gene: 4. Germline V lookup: CDR1 LNHDA, CDR2 SQIVND (reference sequence). The CDR3 DNA sequence: TGTGCCAGTAGTATAGGAGGGGGCGGGGAGACCCAGTACTTC. Its protein product is CASSIGGGGETQYF.

The chain links TRBV6-5 to TRBJ2-1, with 7 nucleotides matching TRBD2. The CDR3 spans 14 residues. Looked up from germline, CDR1 is MNHEY and CDR2 is SVGAGI. Germline trimming cut 7 bases from V and 10 bases from J; bases unmatched to any gene: 13. For the CDR3, the DNA is TGTGCCAGCATTATAAGTGCGGCGGGAGAGGAGCAGTTCTTC. Translation: CASIISAAGEEQFF.

This clone was seen a handful of times. The gene calls are TRBV25-1 and TRBJ1-3; D is unclear. The length of the CDR3 is 14 residues. The germline V gene encodes CDR1 MGHDK and CDR2 SYGVNS. V lost 3 bases and J lost 2, with 8 bases in between. CDR3: CASSDRFAGNTIYF. The CDR3 region has the DNA TGTGCCAGCAGTGACAGGTTCGCTGGAAACACCATATATTTT.

DNA for the CDR3: TGTGCCAGCAGTGAAGGGATAGCTGTTCCCTACGAGCAGTACTTC. Amino acid sequence: CASSEGIAVPYEQYF. This chain joins TRBV2 and TRBJ2-7; no reliable D call. The CDR3 runs to 15 residues. Trimming left V 1 base short and J 2 bases short, with 12 bases between. Germline V gene sequence: CDR1 SNHLY, CDR2 FYNNEI.

The chain couples TRBV11-3 to TRBJ2-3; D possibly corresponds to TRBD2 (5 bases). In germline, CDR1 is SGHNT, CDR2 YENEEA. CDR3 length: 14 amino acids. Deletions cut 3 bases from V and 2 bases from J, with 9 bases between. This CDR3 is CASSFGLPTDTQYF. Written as DNA, the CDR3 is TGTGCCAGCAGCTTCGGACTGCCCACAGATACGCAGTATTTT. Together with reference TRBV11-3 and TRBJ2-3, the CDR3 gives the full variable domain: EAGVVQSPRYKIIEKKQPVAFWCNPISGHNTLYWYLQNLGQGPELLIRYENEEAVDDSQLPKDRFSAERLKGVDSTLKIQPAELGDSAVYLCASSFGLPTDTQYFGPGTRLTVL.

The gene calls are TRBV9 and TRBJ2-7, with TRBD1 matching 9 bases. V was clipped by 3 bases and J by 3 bases; unmatched bases: 10. This CDR3 contains 16 residues. CDR1 is SGDLS, CDR2 YYNGEE, per germline. CDR3 amino acids: CASSAGTGTGLYEQYF. DNA for the CDR3: TGTGCCAGCAGCGCGGGGACCGGGACAGGGCTCTACGAGCAGTACTTC.